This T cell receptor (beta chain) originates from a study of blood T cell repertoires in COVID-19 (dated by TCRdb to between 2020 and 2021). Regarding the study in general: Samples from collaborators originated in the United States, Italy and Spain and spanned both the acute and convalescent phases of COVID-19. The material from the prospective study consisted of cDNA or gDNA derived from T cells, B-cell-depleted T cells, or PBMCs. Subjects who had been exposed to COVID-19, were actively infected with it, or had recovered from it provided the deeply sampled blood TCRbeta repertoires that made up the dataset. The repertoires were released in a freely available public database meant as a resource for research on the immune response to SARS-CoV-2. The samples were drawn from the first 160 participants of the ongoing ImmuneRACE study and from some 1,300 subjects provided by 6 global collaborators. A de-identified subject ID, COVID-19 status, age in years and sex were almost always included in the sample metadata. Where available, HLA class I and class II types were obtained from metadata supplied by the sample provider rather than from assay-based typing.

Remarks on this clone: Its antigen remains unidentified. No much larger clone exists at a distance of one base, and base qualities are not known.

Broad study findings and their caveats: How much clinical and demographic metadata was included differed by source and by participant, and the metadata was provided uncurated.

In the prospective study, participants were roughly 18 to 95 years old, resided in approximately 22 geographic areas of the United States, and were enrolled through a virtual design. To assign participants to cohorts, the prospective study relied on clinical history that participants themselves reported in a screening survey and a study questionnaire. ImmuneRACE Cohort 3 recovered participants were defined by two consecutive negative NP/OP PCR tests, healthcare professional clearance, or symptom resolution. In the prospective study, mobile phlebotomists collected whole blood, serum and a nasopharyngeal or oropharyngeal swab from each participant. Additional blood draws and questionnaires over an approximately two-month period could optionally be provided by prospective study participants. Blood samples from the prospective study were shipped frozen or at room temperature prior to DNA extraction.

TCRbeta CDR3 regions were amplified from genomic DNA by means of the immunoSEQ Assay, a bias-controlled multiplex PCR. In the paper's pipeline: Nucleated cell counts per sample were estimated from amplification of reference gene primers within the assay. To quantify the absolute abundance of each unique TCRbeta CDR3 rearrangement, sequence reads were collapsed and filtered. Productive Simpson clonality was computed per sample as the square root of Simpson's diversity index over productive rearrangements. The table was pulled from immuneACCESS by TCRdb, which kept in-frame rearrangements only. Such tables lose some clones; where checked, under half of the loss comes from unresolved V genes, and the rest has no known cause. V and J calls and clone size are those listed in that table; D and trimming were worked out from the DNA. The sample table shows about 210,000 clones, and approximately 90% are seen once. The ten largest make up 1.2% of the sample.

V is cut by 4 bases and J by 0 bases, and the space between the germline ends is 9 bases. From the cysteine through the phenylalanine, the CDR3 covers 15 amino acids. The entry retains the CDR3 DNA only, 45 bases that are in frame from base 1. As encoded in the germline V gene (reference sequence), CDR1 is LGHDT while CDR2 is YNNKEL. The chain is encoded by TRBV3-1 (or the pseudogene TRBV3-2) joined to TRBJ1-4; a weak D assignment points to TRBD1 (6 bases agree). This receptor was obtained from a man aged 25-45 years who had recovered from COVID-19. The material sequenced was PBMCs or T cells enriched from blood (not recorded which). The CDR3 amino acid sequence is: CASSLSGATNEKLFF. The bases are TGTGCCAGCAGCCTGTCAGGGGCAACTAATGAAAAACTGTTTTTT.